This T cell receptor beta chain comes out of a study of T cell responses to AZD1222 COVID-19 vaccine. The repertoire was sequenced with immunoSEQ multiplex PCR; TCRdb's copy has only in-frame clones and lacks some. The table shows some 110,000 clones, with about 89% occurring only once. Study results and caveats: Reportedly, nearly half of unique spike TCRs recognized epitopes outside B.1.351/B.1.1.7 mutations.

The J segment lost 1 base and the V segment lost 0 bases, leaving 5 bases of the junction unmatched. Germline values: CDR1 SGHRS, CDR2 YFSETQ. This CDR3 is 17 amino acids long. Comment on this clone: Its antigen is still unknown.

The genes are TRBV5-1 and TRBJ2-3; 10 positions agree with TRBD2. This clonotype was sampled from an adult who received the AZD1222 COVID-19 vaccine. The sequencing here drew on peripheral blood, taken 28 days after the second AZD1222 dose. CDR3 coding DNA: TGCGCCAGCAGCTTGGTTCTAGCGGGGGAGGGCACAGATACGCAGTATTTT. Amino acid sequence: CASSLVLAGEGTDTQYF.